Listed below are T cell receptor beta chains from one sample, sequenced in a study of blood T cell repertoires in COVID-19. Generated by immunoSEQ multiplex PCR, the TCRdb table keeps only in-frame clones and is missing some. Counted here are about 49,000 clones, about 85% occurring once; the ten biggest clones make up 14%. The sequenced material came from peripheral blood. These receptors originate from a human donor in a cohort sampled during active COVID-19. CDR3s include the opening cysteine and the closing phenylalanine or tryptophan. Fields, in order: clone size, V gene, D gene, J gene, CDR3 protein, CDR3 DNA. The D gene is left open where the match is weak. Clone size appears in some rows only: once, few, many, or a class for an expanded clone.

-,TRBV19,-,TRBJ1-4,CASSSLGVKEKLFF,TGTGCCAGTAGTTCCTTAGGGGTAAAGGAAAAACTGTTTTTT
-,TRBV7-9,TRBD1,TRBJ2-3,CASSLEGAADTQYF,TGTGCCAGCAGCTTAGAGGGGGCAGCAGATACGCAGTATTTT
once,TRBV28,TRBD2,TRBJ2-1,CASSSATPGLAGVGVYNEQFF,TGTGCCAGCAGTTCCGCCACCCCCGGACTAGCGGGAGTGGGCGTCTACAATGAGCAGTTCTTC
-,TRBV2,TRBD1,TRBJ1-1,CASSEGQLNTEAFF,TGTGCCAGCAGTGAGGGACAGCTGAACACTGAAGCTTTCTTT
-,TRBV2,TRBD1,TRBJ2-2,CASLTGGNTGELFF,TGTGCCAGCCTGACAGGGGGGAACACCGGGGAGCTGTTTTTT
few,TRBV24-1,-,TRBJ2-1,CATSDLNQNEQFF,TGTGCCACCAGTGATTTGAACCAGAATGAGCAGTTCTTC
-,TRBV27,-,TRBJ2-1,CASGSDMLYNEQFF,TGTGCCAGCGGGAGTGACATGTTATACAATGAGCAGTTCTTC
-,TRBV19,-,TRBJ1-5,CASKNGRGLSNQPQHF,TGTGCCAGTAAGAATGGGAGGGGGTTAAGCAATCAGCCCCAGCATTTT
once,TRBV6-6,TRBD1,TRBJ2-2,CASRDRRTGELFF,TGTGCCAGCAGGGACAGGAGGACCGGGGAGCTGTTTTTT
once,TRBV5-1,-,TRBJ2-7,CASSLAGQQYEQYF,TGCGCCAGCAGCTTGGCAGGACAGCAGTACGAGCAGTACTTC
-,TRBV29-1,-,TRBJ2-7,CSVERLVDSEQYF,TGCAGCGTTGAGCGACTAGTTGACTCCGAGCAGTACTTC
-,TRBV28,TRBD1,TRBJ1-3,CASSPESTGSRNTIYF,TGTGCCAGCAGTCCTGAGTCGACAGGGTCAAGAAACACCATATATTTT
-,TRBV5-1,TRBD2,TRBJ2-5,CASSFPPGTSGGPTGETQYF,TGCGCCAGCAGCTTCCCTCCCGGGACTAGCGGGGGGCCGACGGGGGAGACCCAGTACTTC
-,TRBV7-2,-,TRBJ1-3,CASSVRTVTAGNTIYF,TGTGCCAGCAGCGTACGGACAGTAACTGCTGGAAACACCATATATTTT
-,TRBV18,-,TRBJ2-1,CASSPSRDNEQFF,TGTGCCAGCTCACCATCCAGGGACAATGAGCAGTTCTTC
once,TRBV9,TRBD2,TRBJ2-3,CASSVFPTSEFTDTQYF,TGTGCCAGCAGCGTATTCCCCACTAGCGAATTCACAGATACGCAGTATTTT
-,TRBV27,TRBD2,TRBJ2-1,CASSLRRLAGGPGFTEQFF,TGTGCCAGCAGTTTAAGGAGACTAGCGGGAGGGCCGGGTTTTACTGAGCAGTTCTTC
-,TRBV30,-,TRBJ1-6,CAWSPQGSPLHF,TGTGCCTGGTCCCCACAGGGTTCACCCCTCCACTTT
-,TRBV7-8,TRBD1,TRBJ1-1,CASSGAVGGLMNTEAFF,TGTGCCAGCAGCGGGGCCGTAGGGGGCCTCATGAACACTGAAGCTTTCTTT
once,TRBV2,TRBD1,TRBJ2-7,CASSGDSYEQYF,TGTGCCAGCAGTGGGGACAGCTACGAGCAGTACTTC
once,TRBV7-8,-,TRBJ1-1,CASSLGRGNTEAFF,TGTGCCAGCAGCTTAGGTCGGGGAAACACTGAAGCTTTCTTT
-,TRBV27,TRBD2,TRBJ2-1,CASSLIGTSQGLSYNEQFF,TGTGCCAGCAGTTTGATCGGGACTAGCCAAGGACTCTCCTACAATGAGCAGTTCTTC
-,TRBV7-9,TRBD2,TRBJ2-7,CASSREGYEQYF,TGTGCCAGCAGCCGGGAGGGCTACGAGCAGTACTTC
once,TRBV5-1,-,TRBJ2-2,CASSGWAEENTGELFF,TGCGCCAGCAGTGGTTGGGCAGAAGAGAACACCGGGGAGCTGTTTTTT
-,TRBV18,-,TRBJ2-7,CASSPDQGSYEQYF,TGTGCCAGCTCACCAGATCAGGGTTCCTACGAGCAGTACTTC
-,TRBV5-1,TRBD2,TRBJ2-2,CASSQSLAGGNTGELFF,TGCGCCAGCAGCCAAAGTTTAGCGGGGGGGAACACCGGGGAGCTGTTTTTT
-,TRBV28,-,TRBJ1-1,CASRIRGEAFF,TGTGCCAGCAGAATAAGGGGAGAAGCTTTCTTT
-,TRBV3-1/TRBV3-2,-,TRBJ2-7,CASSPLLSYEQYF,TGTGCCAGCAGCCCTCTACTGTCCTACGAGCAGTACTTC
-,TRBV14,TRBD2,TRBJ2-2,CASSPDPSGGETGELFF,TGTGCCAGCAGCCCCGACCCTAGCGGGGGGGAGACCGGGGAGCTGTTTTTT
-,TRBV5-8,-,TRBJ2-2,CASIRTYNTGELFF,TGTGCCAGCATTCGAACATATAACACCGGGGAGCTGTTTTTT
once,TRBV18,-,TRBJ2-1,CASLGQGGPGEQFF,TGTGCCAGCCTAGGACAGGGAGGGCCCGGTGAGCAGTTCTTC
-,TRBV29-1,-,TRBJ2-6,CSTTGDSGANVLTF,TGCAGCACTACAGGAGACTCTGGGGCCAACGTCCTGACTTTC
-,TRBV28,TRBD2,TRBJ2-5,CASTLAGEETQYF,TGTGCCAGCACTCTGGCGGGAGAAGAGACCCAGTACTTC
-,TRBV5-6,TRBD2,TRBJ2-3,CASSLTSGGLRDTQYF,TGTGCCAGCAGCTTGACGAGCGGGGGGTTGAGAGATACGCAGTATTTT
few,TRBV11-2,-,TRBJ2-2,CASSLERMNTGELFF,TGTGCCAGCAGCTTAGAGCGGATGAACACCGGGGAGCTGTTTTTT
-,TRBV18,-,TRBJ2-7,CASSPRTGGTYEQYF,TGTGCCAGCTCACCACGAACGGGCGGGACCTACGAGCAGTACTTC
-,TRBV16,-,TRBJ2-2,CASSPQGSGNTGELFF,TGTGCCAGCAGCCCCCAGGGATCTGGGAACACCGGGGAGCTGTTTTTT
-,TRBV5-1,-,TRBJ2-3,CASSLVGFRTDTQYF,TGCGCCAGCAGCTTGGTCGGGTTTAGGACAGATACGCAGTATTTT
once,TRBV5-1,-,TRBJ2-1,CASSLAITGYNEQFF,TGCGCCAGCAGCTTGGCAATAACAGGGTACAATGAGCAGTTCTTC
-,TRBV5-1,-,TRBJ2-2,CASSSNRVGNTGELFF,TGCGCCAGCAGCTCAAACAGGGTCGGGAACACCGGGGAGCTGTTTTTT
-,TRBV7-2,TRBD1,TRBJ1-1,CASSQRGQGTEAFF,TGTGCCAGCAGTCAAAGGGGACAGGGCACTGAAGCTTTCTTT
-,TRBV7-9,TRBD1,TRBJ2-5,CASSPGTGGKETQYF,TGTGCCAGCAGCCCCGGGACAGGGGGAAAAGAGACCCAGTACTTC
few,TRBV5-1,TRBD1,TRBJ1-1,CASSSRDRGLSTEAFF,TGCGCCAGCAGCTCCCGGGACAGGGGGTTATCGACTGAAGCTTTCTTT
-,TRBV5-4,TRBD2,TRBJ2-1,CASSLGGTSGSNEQFF,TGTGCCAGCAGCCTAGGTGGGACTAGCGGAAGCAATGAGCAGTTCTTC
-,TRBV7-9,TRBD2,TRBJ2-1,CASSSRLAGGYYNEQFF,TGTGCCAGCAGCTCCCGACTAGCGGGGGGGTACTACAATGAGCAGTTCTTC
-,TRBV2,-,TRBJ1-5,CASSENLVRQPQHF,TGTGCCAGCAGTGAAAATTTGGTACGGCAGCCCCAGCATTTT
-,TRBV27,TRBD2,TRBJ2-1,CASDAPLAENYNEQFF,TGTGCCAGCGACGCCCCTCTAGCGGAGAACTACAATGAGCAGTTCTTC
-,TRBV5-5,-,TRBJ1-5,CASSLYGTYSNQPQHF,TGTGCCAGCAGCTTATACGGGACATATAGCAATCAGCCCCAGCATTTT
once,TRBV5-1,-,TRBJ2-3,CASSLLLGQDTQYF,TGCGCCAGCAGCTTGCTTCTGGGGCAAGATACGCAGTATTTT
-,TRBV28,-,TRBJ2-7,CASRQGFYEQYF,TGTGCCAGCAGGCAGGGGTTTTACGAGCAGTACTTC
once,TRBV27,-,TRBJ2-1,CASSSWSSRSNEQFF,TGTGCCAGCAGTTCATGGAGTTCTAGGTCCAATGAGCAGTTCTTC
-,TRBV9,-,TRBJ2-4,CASSLGGGENIQYF,TGTGCCAGCAGCTTAGGGGGAGGGGAAAACATTCAGTACTTC
-,TRBV28,-,TRBJ1-5,CASSVGGSPQPQHF,TGTGCCAGCAGCGTAGGGGGTTCCCCTCAGCCCCAGCATTTT
-,TRBV5-6,TRBD1,TRBJ2-7,CASSLKTTGTGVIYEQYF,TGTGCCAGCAGCTTGAAAACTACGGGGACAGGGGTTATCTACGAGCAGTACTTC
-,TRBV2,TRBD1,TRBJ2-4,CASSEQGVGNIQYF,TGTGCCAGCAGTGAACAGGGGGTCGGAAACATTCAGTACTTC